One sample yielded the 9 T cell receptor beta chains listed below, sequenced in a study of control samples from healthy donors and cancer patients. Profiling relied on immunoSEQ multiplex PCR, and the TCRdb table lists in-frame clones only, not all of them. The sample holds 150,000 or so clones, about 86% seen once. Sequences were obtained from blood. All receptors derive from a man between 18 and 35 years old in good health.

The V gene is TRBV6-5, the J gene TRBJ2-7; 11 bases are a match to TRBD1. The CDR3 length is 15 residues. CDR1 is MNHEY, CDR2 SVGAGI, per germline. V lost 6 bases, J lost 3 bases, and 7 bases stayed unmatched. CDR3 residues: CASSLRTGGGYEQYF. CDR3 DNA sequence: TGTGCCAGCAGCCTAAGGACAGGGGGCGGCTACGAGCAGTACTTC.

This chain links TRBV7-9 with TRBJ1-1; tentative D call: TRBD1 (6 bases). There are 14 residues in the CDR3. The V gene lost 3 bases and the J gene lost 3 bases, with 11 bases spanning the gap. CDR1 SEHNR and CDR2 FQNEAQ come from the germline V gene (reference sequence). CDR3 region: CASSFTGMDTEAFF. CDR3 bases: TGTGCCAGCAGCTTCACAGGGATGGACACTGAAGCTTTCTTT.

This chain connects TRBV7-2 to TRBJ1-4, with unresolved D. The CDR3 is made up of 12 amino acids. V dropped 0 bases and J dropped 11 bases, with 7 bases sitting between them. The germline gives CDR1 SGHTA, CDR2 FQGNSA. CDR3 bases: TGTGCCAGCAGCTTAGCAGGCAGTAAACTGTTTTTT. It translates to CASSLAGSKLFF.

CDR3 in amino acids: CASSLTSTDTQYF. CDR3 DNA: TGTGCCAGCAGCCTTACTAGCACAGATACGCAGTATTTT. The chain employs TRBV5-4 and TRBJ2-3, with D uncertain. The CDR3 is 13 amino acids. V lost 4 bases to trimming and J lost 0 bases, with 6 bases between them. CDR1 is SGHNT and CDR2 is YYREEE in the germline V gene (reference sequence).

The chain carries TRBV30 and TRBJ1-6; no definite D call. V lost 1 base and J 10 bases, leaving 8 bases between the germline ends. Germline V gene lookup returns CDR1 GTSNPN and CDR2 SVGIG (reference sequence). The CDR3 length is 12 residues. The DNA of the CDR3 is TGTGCCTGGAGTGCCGTACAGTCACCCCTCCACTTT. Translated: CAWSAVQSPLHF.

The rearrangement uses TRBV5-5 and TRBJ2-7, with TRBD1 matching 8 bases. Germline V lookup: CDR1 SGHKS, CDR2 YYEKEE (reference sequence). The CDR3 contains 16 residues. V was clipped by 2 bases and J by 0 bases; unmatched bases: 7. CDR3 in amino acids: CASSFYGQGISYEQYF. Written as DNA, the CDR3 is TGTGCCAGCAGCTTTTATGGACAGGGAATCTCCTACGAGCAGTACTTC.

V is TRBV11-2 and J is TRBJ2-1; D is possibly TRBD2 (6 bases). CDR1 SGHAT and CDR2 FQNNGV come from the germline V gene. The CDR3 consists of 16 residues. V was cut by 2 bases and J by 9 bases, with 20 bases left in between. CDR3 sequence: CASSLPTSPPGVEQFF. The DNA of the CDR3 is TGTGCCAGCAGCTTACCCACTAGCCCGCCGGGGGTTGAGCAGTTCTTC.

This clone was recorded once. The rearrangement uses TRBV5-1 and TRBJ2-3; D uncertain. V was clipped by 0 bases and J by 3 bases, with 8 bases between them. Germline CDR1 SGHRS, CDR2 YFSETQ. The CDR3 is 14 residues long. The CDR3 is CASSLGDTTDTQYF. The CDR3 bases are TGCGCCAGCAGCTTGGGTGACACTACAGATACGCAGTATTTT.

The chain combines TRBV28 with TRBJ1-2, with D perhaps matching TRBD1 (6 bases). CDR1 MDHEN and CDR2 SYDVKM come from the germline V gene. The CDR3 consists of 15 residues. Trimming shortened V by 5 bases and J by 4 bases, and 17 bases separated the two germline ends. This chain's CDR3 is CASSPPQGSSYGYTF. In nucleotides, the CDR3 is TGTGCCAGCAGTCCCCCCCAGGGGAGTAGCTATGGCTACACCTTC.